Listed here are 29 T cell receptor beta chains from one sample, sequenced in a study of neurological immune-mediated disorders. TCRdb redid the calling of the 5' RACE reads with MiXCR, one entry per CDR3 protein. The top ten hold less than 25% of the sample, which has about 22,000 distinct CDR3 sequences, roughly a tenth seen once. The material sequenced was PBMCs. These receptors all come from an older woman with HTLV-1-associated myelopathy (HAM/TSP).

This clonotype was seen many times. The chain couples TRBV10-2 to TRBJ1-1; no firm D call. Germline V lookup: CDR1 WSHSY, CDR2 SAAADI. Trimming pared 2 bases from V and 3 bases from J, leaving 10 bases between. CDR3 length: 14 residues. The chain's CDR3 is CASSETVVDTEAFF. Written as DNA, the CDR3 is TGCGCCAGCAGTGAGACAGTCGTAGACACTGAAGCTTTCTTT.

This clonotype was seen ten or more times. This chain joins TRBV20-1 and TRBJ2-1; no firm D call. V lost 3 bases and J lost 1, with 10 bases in between. CDR1 is DFQATT and CDR2 is SNEGSKA in the germline V gene (reference sequence). The length of the CDR3 is 14 residues. CDR3 nucleotides: TGCAGTGCTAGGTACCTCGGTTCCTACAATGAGCAGTTCTTC. Translation gives CSARYLGSYNEQFF.

This clonotype was counted ten times or more. The chain carries TRBV5-5 and TRBJ1-1, with no clear D. The CDR3 loop spans 14 amino acids. V lost 4 bases and J 5 bases, leaving 15 bases between the germline ends. The germline CDR1 and CDR2 sequences are SGHKS and YYEKEE (reference sequence). The chain's CDR3 is CASSPFGQETEAFF. The CDR3 bases are TGTGCCAGCAGCCCCTTTGGGCAAGAGACTGAAGCTTTCTTT.

The sample holds many counts of this clonotype. J is TRBJ2-3 and V is TRBV7-9; D possibly corresponds to TRBD2 (6 bases). Trimming removed 4 bases at V and 5 bases at J, with 13 bases between. Germline CDR1 is SEHNR and CDR2 is FQNEAQ (reference sequence). This CDR3 region has 14 residues. CDR3 coding DNA: TGTGCCAGCAGCTCGGACTACTTCGGAGATACGCAGTATTTT. This encodes CASSSDYFGDTQYF.

This clonotype was seen many times. The chain uses TRBV6-5 and TRBJ2-7; D might be TRBD1 (6 bases). The germline V and J ends were trimmed by 7 bases and 5 bases, with 15 bases remaining between them. CDR3 length: 13 residues. Germline assignment: CDR1 MNHEY and CDR2 SVGAGI. The CDR3 loop reads CASTQGGLNEQYF. The CDR3 nucleotides are TGTGCCAGCACCCAAGGGGGTTTGAACGAGCAGTACTTC.

The genes are TRBV29-1 and TRBJ1-2; D is possibly TRBD1 (6 bases). V was shortened by 5 bases and J by 2 bases, with 12 bases between the two germline ends. The CDR3 spans 13 residues. Per germline, CDR1 SQVTM and CDR2 ANQGSEA. In nucleotides, the CDR3 is TGCAGCGTTCCGGGGGCGTCCAACTATGGCTACACCTTC. The encoded protein is CSVPGASNYGYTF.

This clonotype was observed a single time. A much larger clone differs from this one at a single base, so this may be a read error. The genes are TRBV30 and TRBJ2-6, with 7 bases identical to TRBD1. The CDR3 contains 18 residues. Germline lookup yields CDR1 GTSNPN and CDR2 SVGIG (reference sequence). The chain's CDR3 is CSWSHRAGGYSGANVLTF. The CDR3 bases are TGTTCCTGGAGTCACAGAGCAGGGGGTTACTCTGGGGCCAACGTCCTGACTTTC.

Points on this clonotype: A much larger clone differs from this one at a single base, so this may be a read error. The rearrangement joins TRBV4-1 to TRBJ2-5; 7 bases are shared with TRBD2. CDR1 and CDR2 from the germline V gene are MGHRA and YSYEKL. The CDR3 covers 14 residues. The CDR3 protein is CTSSHSGEQETQYF. CDR3 DNA: TGCACCAGCAGCCACAGCGGGGAGCAAGAGACCCAGTACTTC.

This clonotype was counted ten times or more. The CDR3 is CSVSNHLGLSEQFF. CDR3 DNA: TGCAGTGTCTCTAACCACCTCGGACTCTCGGAGCAGTTCTTC. The chain is built from TRBV20-1 and TRBJ2-1, with D possibly TRBD2 on 5 matching bases. V lost 7 bases and J 10 bases, leaving 23 bases between the germline ends. Germline CDR1 and CDR2: DFQATT and SNEGSKA (reference sequence). The CDR3 is made up of 14 amino acids.

The V and J genes are TRBV10-1 and TRBJ1-6, with D hard to call. The V gene's germline CDR1 is WNHNN and CDR2 SYGVQD (reference sequence). CDR3 length: 20 amino acids. V was clipped by 2 bases and J by 8 bases, with 28 bases between them. CDR3 residues: CASSEGYGSRGPIRHSPLHF. The CDR3 nucleotides read TGCGCCAGCAGTGAGGGATATGGGTCTCGCGGACCCATCCGCCATTCACCCCTCCACTTT.

This clonotype was picked up many times. The CDR3 sequence: CSARQGPLFSPLHF. CDR3 sequence (DNA): TGCAGTGCTAGACAGGGGCCACTCTTTTCACCCCTCCACTTT. The genes are TRBV20-1 and TRBJ1-6; weak D call: TRBD1 (6 bases). V lost 2 bases, J lost 9 bases, and 14 bases lay in between. Germline values: CDR1 DFQATT, CDR2 SNEGSKA (reference sequence). The CDR3 totals 14 residues.

This clonotype came up many times. The chain links TRBV6-5 to TRBJ2-7, with D possibly TRBD1 on 7 matching bases. CDR3 length: 15 residues. CDR1 MNHEY and CDR2 SVGAGI come from the germline V gene. V was cut by 7 bases and J by 3 bases, with 19 bases left in between. The CDR3 is CASTSGGSTGYEQYF. Written as DNA, the CDR3 is TGTGCCAGCACCTCAGGGGGGTCGACCGGCTACGAGCAGTACTTC.

This clonotype was picked up many times. This chain uses TRBV3-1 with TRBJ2-2, with a tentative D call TRBD1 (6 bases). The CDR3 is made up of 16 amino acids. Per germline, CDR1 LGHDT and CDR2 YNNKEL (reference sequence). Trimming removed 1 base from V and 4 bases from J, with 13 bases in between. The CDR3 DNA reads TGTGCCAGCAGCCAAGGATACAGGGTTGGCACCGGGGAGCTGTTTTTT. It is translated as CASSQGYRVGTGELFF.

The table lists this clonotype with many counts. The chain recombines TRBV5-1 with TRBJ2-7; 10 bases are shared with TRBD2. J was trimmed by 3 bases and V by 4 bases; bases with no gene match: 4. This CDR3 spans 14 amino acids. Germline V gene sequence: CDR1 SGHRS, CDR2 YFSETQ. The CDR3 reads CASSPSGGGYEQYF. The CDR3 DNA follows: TGCGCCAGCAGCCCCAGCGGGGGGGGCTACGAGCAGTACTTC.

This clonotype was found many times. The chain couples TRBV20-1 to TRBJ2-3; D is possibly TRBD2 (5 bases). The germline gives CDR1 DFQATT, CDR2 SNEGSKA (reference sequence). The CDR3 sequence is 14 residues long. Trimming pared 5 bases from V and 3 bases from J, leaving 15 bases between. As DNA, the CDR3 is TGCAGTGCTCCCGGGGTGTTCGGGACAGATACGCAGTATTTT. Translated, it gives CSAPGVFGTDTQYF.

At least ten counts were recorded for this clonotype. The chain is built from TRBV5-1 and TRBJ1-1; D perhaps matches TRBD1 (5 bases). CDR1 is SGHRS and CDR2 is YFSETQ in the germline V gene. The CDR3 has 15 amino acids. Trimming removed 1 base at V and 4 bases at J, with 14 bases between. CDR3 sequence (DNA): TGCGCCAGCAGCTTGTTCCTGGGGGGAGGCACTGAAGCTTTCTTT. As protein: CASSLFLGGGTEAFF. Full variable domain (rest looked up from reference TRBV5-1 and TRBJ1-1): KAGVTQTPRYLIKTRGQQVTLSCSPISGHRSVSWYQQTPGQGLQFLFEYFSETQRNKGNFPGRFSGRQFSNSRSEMNVSTLELGDSALYLCASSLFLGGGTEAFFGQGTRLTVV.

By proportion, this clonotype is medium-sized. The chain carries TRBV5-1 and TRBJ1-1, with a tentative D call TRBD1 (6 bases). The germline V and J ends were trimmed by 1 base and 1 base, with 11 bases remaining between them. The CDR3 covers 15 residues. Looked up from germline, CDR1 is SGHRS and CDR2 is YFSETQ. The CDR3 spells CASSLRGPTNTEAFF. The CDR3, as DNA: TGCGCCAGCAGCTTGCGGGGGCCAACGAACACTGAAGCTTTCTTT.

The genes are TRBV7-9 and TRBJ2-3; no clear D. There are 15 residues in the CDR3. CDR1 is SEHNR, CDR2 FQNEAQ, per germline (reference sequence). The V gene lost 2 bases and the J gene lost 2 bases, with 11 bases spanning the gap. For the CDR3, the DNA is TGTGCCAGCAGCTTAAGTCCTTATTCCACAGATACGCAGTATTTT. Translation gives CASSLSPYSTDTQYF.

This clonotype was found many times. This chain uses TRBV20-1 with TRBJ2-2; D might be TRBD1 (7 bases). Trimming removed 6 bases from V and 3 bases from J, with 17 bases in between. The CDR3 is made up of 15 amino acids. Germline loops: CDR1 DFQATT, CDR2 SNEGSKA (reference sequence). In DNA form, the CDR3 reads TGCAGTGCACAAACAGGGGAGGCGGACACCGGGGAGCTGTTTTTT. This encodes CSAQTGEADTGELFF.

This clonotype was detected ten times or more. The chain recombines TRBV12-3 or TRBV12-4 with TRBJ2-7; TRBD2 agrees at 8 bases. The CDR3 runs to 14 residues. Trimming took 3 bases from V and 4 from J; bases not matched to a gene: 5. The CDR3 DNA sequence: TGTGCCAGCAGTTTTAGGGCTAGCGGGTACGAGCAGTACTTC. It translates to CASSFRASGYEQYF.

Ten or more counts support this clonotype. The gene calls are TRBV5-4 and TRBJ2-1; 7 bases align to TRBD1. Germline V lookup: CDR1 SGHNT, CDR2 YYREEE (reference sequence). V trimming: 2 bases; J trimming: 6 bases; junction bases outside the gene matches: 11. The CDR3 has 16 residues. CDR3 protein: CASSFPRQGLINEQFF. The CDR3 DNA reads TGTGCCAGCAGCTTTCCCAGACAGGGATTAATCAATGAGCAGTTCTTC.

The sample holds many counts of this clonotype. J is TRBJ1-1 and V is TRBV10-1, with a possible D match to TRBD1 (5 bases). Germline values: CDR1 WNHNN, CDR2 SYGVQD (reference sequence). CDR3 length: 17 amino acids. Deletions cut 6 bases from V and 7 bases from J, with 27 bases between. The CDR3 protein is CASREGKGLVTTFEAFF. The CDR3 DNA reads TGCGCCAGCAGGGAGGGGAAGGGATTGGTAACAACCTTTGAAGCTTTCTTT.

Concerning this clonotype itself: At one boundary the junction diverges from the germline segment, which might be a read error. The chain links TRBV3-1 to TRBJ1-1, with TRBD1 as a possible D gene (6 bases). Germline V lookup: CDR1 LGHDT, CDR2 YNNKEL (reference sequence). The CDR3 extends over 14 amino acids. This chain's CDR3 is CASSPQQGRAEAFF. CDR3 sequence (DNA): TGTGCAAGCAGCCCACAACAGGGACGTGCTGAAGCTTTCTTT.

V gene TRBV6-1 combines with J gene TRBJ1-2; 8 positions agree with TRBD1. V shed 5 bases and J 4 bases; nucleotides not matched to a gene: 15. The CDR3 is 17 amino acids. Germline CDR1 MNHNS, CDR2 SASEGT. The CDR3 reads CASSPGTGDFYLYGYTF. The CDR3 DNA follows: TGTGCCAGCAGTCCGGGGACAGGTGATTTCTACCTCTATGGCTACACCTTC.

At least ten counts were recorded for this clonotype. The chain has TRBV5-1 and TRBJ2-7; 9 nucleotides match TRBD1. Germline loops: CDR1 SGHRS, CDR2 YFSETQ. V was clipped by 2 bases and J by 3 bases; unmatched bases: 6. The CDR3 sequence is 15 residues long. CDR3 sequence: CASSLDGTGYYEQYF. The CDR3 DNA sequence: TGCGCCAGCAGCTTAGACGGGACAGGGTACTACGAGCAGTACTTC.

This clonotype occurred many times. V is TRBV6-2 or TRBV6-3 and J is TRBJ2-3; 7 positions agree with TRBD2. The CDR3 runs to 13 residues. Per the germline V gene, CDR1 is MNHEY and CDR2 is SVGEGT. V shed 8 bases and J 1 base; nucleotides not matched to a gene: 3. Here the CDR3 DNA reads TGTGCCAGCGGGGGGGGGGGCACAGATACGCAGTATTTT. Translation gives CASGGGGTDTQYF.

This clonotype has just a few counts. The chain couples TRBV20-1 to TRBJ1-6; tentatively, D is TRBD1 (5 bases). Trimming removed 5 bases from V and 2 bases from J, with 13 bases in between. Looked up from germline, CDR1 is DFQATT and CDR2 is SNEGSKA (reference sequence). The CDR3 extends over 15 amino acids. CDR3 amino acids: CSAVNTGPYNSPLHF. The CDR3 nucleotides read TGCAGTGCTGTAAACACGGGACCCTATAATTCACCCCTCCACTTT.

This clonotype was recorded at least ten times. The J gene is TRBJ2-6, the V gene TRBV5-1; D unresolved. The length of the CDR3 is 16 residues. In germline, CDR1 is SGHRS, CDR2 YFSETQ. The V end was cut by 1 base, the J end by 0 bases, with 8 bases between. The CDR3: CASSLIGPSGANVLTF. DNA for the CDR3: TGCGCCAGCAGCTTGATAGGTCCCTCTGGGGCCAACGTCCTGACTTTC.

This clonotype was counted ten times or more. This chain links TRBV7-3 with TRBJ2-5; 10 bases line up with TRBD1. V trimming: 5 bases; J trimming: 5 bases; junction bases outside the gene matches: 2. Germline CDR1 is SGHTA and CDR2 is FQGTGA. The CDR3 sequence is 13 residues long. Written as DNA, the CDR3 is TGTGCCAGCAGCGACAGGGGGCGGGAGACCCAGTACTTC. Protein sequence: CASSDRGRETQYF. Complete variable domain (other parts from reference TRBV7-3 and TRBJ2-5): GAGVSQTPSNKVTEKGKYVELRCDPISGHTALYWYRQSLGQGPEFLIYFQGTGAADDSGLPNDRFFAVRPEGSVSTLKIQRTERGDSAVYLCASSDRGRETQYFGPGTRLLVL.